Included here is one T cell receptor beta chain sequence, with context. What it recognizes is unknown. Some clones are missing from TCRdb's copy, which holds only in-frame ones; the method was immunoSEQ multiplex PCR. The data contain fewer than 4,500 clones, 45% to 50% of them singletons. This specimen belongs to a study of immune evolution from preneoplasia to lung adenocarcinoma. Study-wide points: From normal lung to invasive adenocarcinoma, top clone frequencies appeared to decrease.

Resections took place in Japan or China from about 2013 to 2018. Each case's diagnosis was confirmed by two pathologists on H&E. Trimming removed 0 bases at V and 0 bases at J, with 6 bases between. Germline-derived CDR1 and CDR2 are SGDLS and YYNGEE. CDR3 length: 14 amino acids. Sample: FFPE normal lung tissue adjacent to the tumor. The chain has TRBV9 and TRBJ1-1, with D tentatively TRBD1 (5 bases). The clonotype originates from a person between 50 and 60 years old with lung adenocarcinoma. In nucleotides, the CDR3 is TGTGCCAGCAGCGTAGGACAGCTGAACACTGAAGCTTTCTTT. Its translation: CASSVGQLNTEAFF.